This T cell receptor (beta chain) is from a study of cytomegalovirus exposure and HLA in healthy donors. With respect to this clone: Its cognate antigen is unknown.

Findings of the study overall: Later analysis indicated greater clonal expansion among HLA-associated TCR beta chains than among equally common other chains. TCR beta sequences reportedly predicted most subjects' HLA-A and HLA-B alleles accurately.

The PCR ran on 60 Vbeta and 13 Jbeta primers. Measured with immunoSEQ multiplex PCR; TCRdb has only the in-frame clones, and not every one. The sample lists roughly 100,000 clones, more than 75% occurring once. CDR3 size: 14 residues. Trimming cost V 4 bases and J 2 bases, with 11 bases left between them. CDR1 and CDR2 from the germline V gene are MNHEY and SMNVEV (reference sequence). This chain joins TRBV27 and TRBJ1-1; tentative D call: TRBD1 (5 bases). The sample taken for sequencing was PBMCs. The origin of this receptor is a woman in her late teens or twenties in good health and CMV-seropositive. CDR3 residues: CASSSWTRNTEAFF. The CDR3 DNA reads TGTGCCAGCAGTTCATGGACACGAAACACTGAAGCTTTCTTT.